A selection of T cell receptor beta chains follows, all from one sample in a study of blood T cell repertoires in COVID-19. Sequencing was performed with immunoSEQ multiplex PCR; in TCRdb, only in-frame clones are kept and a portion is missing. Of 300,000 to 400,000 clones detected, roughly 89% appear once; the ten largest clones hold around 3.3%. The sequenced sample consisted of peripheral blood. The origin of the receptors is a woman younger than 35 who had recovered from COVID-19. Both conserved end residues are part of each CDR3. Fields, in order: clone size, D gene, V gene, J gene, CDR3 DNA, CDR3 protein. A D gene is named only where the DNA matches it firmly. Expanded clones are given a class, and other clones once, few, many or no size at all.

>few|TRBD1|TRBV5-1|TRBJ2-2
TGCGCCAGCAGCTCCGTCGGACAGGGTACCGGGGAGCTGTTTTTT
CASSSVGQGTGELFF
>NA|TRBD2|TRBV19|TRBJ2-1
TGTGCCAGTAGTACATTAACTAGCGGGAGATACAATGAGCAGTTCTTC
CASSTLTSGRYNEQFF
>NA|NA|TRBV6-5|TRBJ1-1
TGTGCCAGCAGTCTGCCCGGTGACACTGAAGCTTTCTTT
CASSLPGDTEAFF
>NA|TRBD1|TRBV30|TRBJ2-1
TGTGCCCGTAAAACAGGGGACAATGAGCAGTTCTTC
CARKTGDNEQFF
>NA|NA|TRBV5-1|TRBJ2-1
TGCGCCAGCAGCTTGTTAGGCGGGATTCACAATGAGCAGTTCTTC
CASSLLGGIHNEQFF
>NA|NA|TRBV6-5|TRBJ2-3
TGTGCCAGCCAAAAGGGGTTCGCAGATACGCAGTATTTT
CASQKGFADTQYF
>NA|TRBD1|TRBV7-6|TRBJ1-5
TGTGCCAGCAGCTTAGGGGACAGGGGGCCGGGGAATCAGCCCCAGCATTTT
CASSLGDRGPGNQPQHF
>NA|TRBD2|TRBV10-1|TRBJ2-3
TGCGCCAGCAGTGCCGGACTAGCGGCCACAGATACGCAGTATTTT
CASSAGLAATDTQYF
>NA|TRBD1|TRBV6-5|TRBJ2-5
TGTGCCAGCAGTTTCTCGACAGGGGGAGGCGAGACCCAGTACTTC
CASSFSTGGGETQYF
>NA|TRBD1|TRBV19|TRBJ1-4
TGTGCCAGTTCAAGGACAGGGGCTAATGAAAAACTGTTTTTT
CASSRTGANEKLFF
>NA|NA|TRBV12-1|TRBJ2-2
TGTGCCAGCAGCTCTAGCGGGAGAGGCCGGACCGGGGAGCTGTTTTTT
CASSSSGRGRTGELFF
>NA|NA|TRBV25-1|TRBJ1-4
TGTGCCAGCAGTGAATATCAGGGTGGGGCTGAAAAACTGTTTTTT
CASSEYQGGAEKLFF
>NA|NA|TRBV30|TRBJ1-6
TGTGCCTGGAGTACAGCAACTTGGAATTCACCCCTCCACTTT
CAWSTATWNSPLHF
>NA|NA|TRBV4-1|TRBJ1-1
TGCGCCAGCAGCCAAGATTCCGGGTATAACACTGAAGCTTTCTTT
CASSQDSGYNTEAFF
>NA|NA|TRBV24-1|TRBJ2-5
TGTGCCACCAGTGATTTGTTCGGAGAGACCCAGTACTTC
CATSDLFGETQYF
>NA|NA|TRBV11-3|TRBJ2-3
TGTGCCAGCAGCTTAGCCCCCATCGAGACGCAGTATTTT
CASSLAPIETQYF
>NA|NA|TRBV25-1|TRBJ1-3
TGTGCCAGCAGTGAAACAGGCTCTGGAAACACCATATATTTT
CASSETGSGNTIYF
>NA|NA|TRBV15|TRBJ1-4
TGTGCCACCAGCAGAGAAGCCATCCCCCAAGGGGTAGGAACTAATGAAAAACTGTTTTTT
CATSREAIPQGVGTNEKLFF
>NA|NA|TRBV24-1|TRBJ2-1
TGTGCCACCAGTGACCGGATTCAGGGGCTTTACAATGAGCAGTTCTTC
CATSDRIQGLYNEQFF
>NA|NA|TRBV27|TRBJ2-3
TGTGCCAGCAGCACAACTGTCGGGAGTACCCCAGATACGCAGTATTTT
CASSTTVGSTPDTQYF
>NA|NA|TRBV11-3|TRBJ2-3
TGTGCCAGCAGCTTATTCGCGGGAGATACGCAGTATTTT
CASSLFAGDTQYF
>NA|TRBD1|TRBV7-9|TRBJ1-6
TGTGCCAGCAGCCAAGACAGGGGGGATTCACCCCTCCACTTT
CASSQDRGDSPLHF
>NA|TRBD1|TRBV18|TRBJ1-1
TGTGCCAGCTCACCTGGGACAGGAGAGAACACTGAAGCTTTCTTT
CASSPGTGENTEAFF
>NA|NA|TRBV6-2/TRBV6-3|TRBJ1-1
TGTGCCAGCAGTTTCTCCCGGTCCACTGAAGCTTTCTTT
CASSFSRSTEAFF
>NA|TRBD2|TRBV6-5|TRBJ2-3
TGTGCCAGCAGTTACGGGCGGGAGTGGGCAGATACGCAGTATTTT
CASSYGREWADTQYF